Described below is a single T cell receptor (beta chain) sequence and its context. Its antigen is as yet unknown. The sample comes from a study of long-term antiretroviral therapy in people with HIV. Study results and caveats: Samples were collected from about 2003 to 2017 under possibly less effective ART regimens. Information pertaining to ART adherence, viral resistance or therapeutic modifications was not obtained.

Germline V gene lookup returns CDR1 GTSNPN and CDR2 SVGIG (reference sequence). J was trimmed by 7 bases and V by 1 base; bases with no gene match: 10. The CDR3 extends over 15 amino acids. At the survey level, the v3.0 immunoSEQ assay was run. The data were produced by immunoSEQ multiplex PCR, yet TCRdb's version contains in-frame clones alone and is incomplete. The data hold approximately 11,000 clones, with under 85% observed a single time. This rearrangement joins TRBV30 to TRBJ2-1; 7 bases map to TRBD2. This clonotype originated in a man aged 25-45 years with HIV. This material consisted of unsorted PBMCs, taken at the start of antiretroviral therapy, before treatment. The DNA for the CDR3 is TGTGCCTGGAGTGGAAGCGCGGGAGCTGTTAATGAGCAGTTCTTC. Protein product: CAWSGSAGAVNEQFF.